The 20 T cell receptor beta chains presented below share a single source sample, sequenced in a study of blood T cell repertoires in COVID-19. Assay used: immunoSEQ multiplex PCR; TCRdb lists only in-frame clones, some missing. The table records 310,000 or so clones, 87% of them present only once. The sequenced sample consisted of peripheral blood. The receptors were sampled from a man under 40 with COVID-19, enrolled during active disease.

The rearrangement links TRBV2 to TRBJ2-7; 8 nucleotides agree with TRBD2. CDR3 length: 15 amino acids. V was clipped by 5 bases and J by 3 bases; unmatched bases: 9. The germline CDR1 and CDR2 sequences are SNHLY and FYNNEI. The CDR3 nucleotides are TGTGCCAGCAGTCCCTCGAGCGGGAGACTCTACGAGCAGTACTTC. Translation: CASSPSSGRLYEQYF.

In its sample, this clone was seen once. This CDR3 is also generated by other DNA sequences in the sample. The gene calls are TRBV7-2 and TRBJ2-1, with TRBD1 matching 8 bases. The CDR3 covers 15 residues. Germline lookup yields CDR1 SGHTA and CDR2 FQGNSA. Trimming at V came to 3 bases and at J to 0 bases, leaving 1 base not matched to a gene. The DNA for the CDR3 is TGTGCCAGCAGCTTGGACAGGGACTCCTACAATGAGCAGTTCTTC. It codes for CASSLDRDSYNEQFF.

The CDR3 reads CASSFPGRTEAFF. In nucleotides, the CDR3 is TGTGCCAGCAGTTTCCCCGGTCGGACTGAAGCTTTCTTT. V and J are TRBV28 and TRBJ1-1, with unresolved D. This CDR3 region has 13 residues. Deletions cut 3 bases from V and 5 bases from J, with 10 bases between. The germline V gene has CDR1 MDHEN and CDR2 SYDVKM.

This chain links TRBV13 with TRBJ2-1, with no clear D. The CDR3 consists of 16 residues. The germline V gene has CDR1 PRHDT and CDR2 FYEKMQ (reference sequence). V gave up 4 bases and J gave up 0 bases, with 13 bases separating them. The CDR3 protein is CASSSLTGSSYNEQFF. For the CDR3, the DNA is TGTGCCAGCAGCTCCCTGACTGGCAGCTCCTACAATGAGCAGTTCTTC.

The chain has TRBV10-3 and TRBJ2-5; possibly TRBD2 for D (5 bases). The CDR3 spans 14 residues. The germline gives CDR1 ENHRY, CDR2 SYGVKD. V lost 0 bases, J lost 5 bases, and 10 bases lay in between. The CDR3 region has the DNA TGTGCCATCAGTGAGTCTCCGGGGTCGGAGACCCAGTACTTC. It specifies CAISESPGSETQYF.

As DNA, the CDR3 is TGTGCCAGCAGCTCTCATTCACAGGGGTTAAAAAACACCATATATTTT. As protein: CASSSHSQGLKNTIYF. The rearrangement uses TRBV7-2 and TRBJ1-3; TRBD1 matches 7 bases. Per the germline V gene, CDR1 is SGHTA and CDR2 is FQGNSA. CDR3 length equals 16 residues. Unmatched junction bases numbered 12, after V lost 4 bases and J lost 6 bases.

Only one count was recorded for this clone. The chain carries TRBV2 and TRBJ1-2; 9 nucleotides match TRBD1. CDR3 length: 16 residues. Trimming removed 4 bases from V and 6 bases from J; junction bases left unmatched: 12. The germline V gene has CDR1 SNHLY and CDR2 FYNNEI. The CDR3 reads CASSAQTGGSKDGYTF. The CDR3 bases are TGTGCCAGCAGTGCCCAAACAGGGGGCTCGAAGGATGGCTACACCTTC. The complete variable domain, with remaining parts taken from reference TRBV2 and TRBJ1-2, reads EPEVTQTPSHQVTQMGQEVILRCVPISNHLYFYWYRQILGQKVEFLVSFYNNEISEKSEIFDDQFSVERPDGSNFTLKIRSTKLEDSAMYFCASSAQTGGSKDGYTFGSGTRLTVV.

The chain uses TRBV7-9 and TRBJ2-1; perhaps TRBD2 as D (5 bases). Germline CDR1 and CDR2: SEHNR and FQNEAQ (reference sequence). The CDR3 totals 14 residues. V gave up 0 bases and J gave up 2 bases, with 5 bases separating them. CDR3 amino acids: CASSLATTYNEQFF. In nucleotides, the CDR3 is TGTGCCAGCAGCTTAGCGACTACCTACAATGAGCAGTTCTTC.

V and J are TRBV2 and TRBJ2-1, with a weak D call TRBD1 (6 bases). CDR1 and CDR2 (germline): SNHLY, FYNNEI. The CDR3 consists of 14 residues. Trimming stripped 7 bases from V and 4 bases from J, with 14 bases between. The DNA of the CDR3 is TGTGCCAGCACGGGGACAAATCCTTACAATGAGCAGTTCTTC. As protein: CASTGTNPYNEQFF.

The gene calls are TRBV19 and TRBJ1-5, with 7 bases identical to TRBD1. This CDR3 is built from 15 residues. CDR1 LNHDA and CDR2 SQIVND come from the germline V gene (reference sequence). V was clipped by 3 bases and J by 4 bases; unmatched bases: 6. CDR3 amino acids: CASSMRGQGNQPQHF. In nucleotides, the CDR3 is TGTGCCAGTAGTATGAGGGGGCAGGGGAATCAGCCCCAGCATTTT.

Concerning this clone itself: Other DNA sequences in this sample translate to the same CDR3. The CDR3 sequence is CASSLGRNYEQYF. CDR3 bases: TGTGCCAGCAGTTTAGGGAGAAACTACGAGCAGTACTTC. The rearrangement joins TRBV12-3 or TRBV12-4 to TRBJ2-7; no clear D. This CDR3 comprises 13 residues. Trimming removed 1 base at V and 3 bases at J, with 7 bases between.

The V call is TRBV19, the J call TRBJ1-1; 9 positions agree with TRBD1. CDR3 length equals 15 residues. V was clipped by 5 bases and J by 4 bases; unmatched bases: 8. Germline CDR1 is LNHDA and CDR2 is SQIVND (reference sequence). DNA for the CDR3: TGTGCCAGTAGTCCCTGGACAGGGGCGGTCACTGAAGCTTTCTTT. Amino acids: CASSPWTGAVTEAFF.

The chain couples TRBV7-9 to TRBJ2-3, with 9 bases lining up with TRBD1. V dropped 4 bases and J dropped 4; count of bases not matched to a gene: 6. CDR3 length equals 15 residues. CDR1 is SEHNR, CDR2 FQNEAQ, per germline (reference sequence). Here the CDR3 DNA reads TGTGCCAGCAGCTCGGACAGGGGCATAGCAGATACGCAGTATTTT. Encoded protein: CASSSDRGIADTQYF.

The rearrangement uses TRBV28 and TRBJ1-4; 8 positions agree with TRBD1. Germline V lookup: CDR1 MDHEN, CDR2 SYDVKM. The CDR3 runs to 18 residues. With 7 bases clipped from V and 5 bases from J, the junction kept 18 bases outside the gene matches. CDR3 protein: CASTQGRGRGGINEKLFF. DNA of the CDR3: TGTGCCAGCACCCAGGGCAGGGGGCGAGGAGGAATAAATGAAAAACTGTTTTTT. Based on the CDR3 plus reference TRBV28 and TRBJ1-4, the full variable domain is DVKVTQSSRYLVKRTGEKVFLECVQDMDHENMFWYRQDPGLGLRLIYFSYDVKMKEKGDIPEGYSVSREKKERFSLILESASTNQTSMYLCASTQGRGRGGINEKLFFGSGTQLSVL.

This chain joins TRBV6-5 and TRBJ1-5, with D unresolved. The CDR3 is made up of 14 amino acids. V lost 2 bases and J lost 1, with 6 bases in between. Per germline, CDR1 MNHEY and CDR2 SVGAGI. CDR3 DNA sequence: TGTGCCAGCAGTTACGAGCGAAGCAATCAGCCCCAGCATTTT. Protein product: CASSYERSNQPQHF.

The chain employs TRBV27 and TRBJ2-7; 7 nucleotides align to TRBD1. Germline assignment: CDR1 MNHEY and CDR2 SMNVEV (reference sequence). The CDR3 extends over 14 amino acids. Trimming took 6 bases from V and 6 from J; bases not matched to a gene: 11. The CDR3 DNA reads TGTGCCAGCAGCCTACAGGGGAACGTCGCCGAGCAGTACTTC. This translates into CASSLQGNVAEQYF.

The chain carries TRBV5-1 and TRBJ1-6, with 9 nucleotides matching TRBD1. The CDR3 consists of 14 residues. Germline V gives CDR1 SGHRS, CDR2 YFSETQ. V lost 0 bases to trimming and J lost 9 bases; unmatched junction nucleotides: 1. The CDR3 sequence is CASSLEDRGSPLHF. CDR3 bases: TGCGCCAGCAGCTTGGAGGACAGGGGTTCACCCCTCCACTTT.

The genes are TRBV10-3 and TRBJ1-2, with a weak D call TRBD1 (5 bases). Trimming took 0 bases from V and 5 from J, leaving 16 bases between them. Germline assignment: CDR1 ENHRY and CDR2 SYGVKD. The CDR3 sequence is 16 residues long. CDR3 region: CAISESRSATEYGYTF. CDR3 sequence (DNA): TGTGCCATCAGTGAGTCGAGGTCCGCGACAGAGTATGGCTACACCTTC.

The chain is built from TRBV4-1 and TRBJ1-4; the match to TRBD1 covers 7 bases. V gave up 3 bases and J gave up 5 bases; unmatched junction bases: 6. Germline lookup yields CDR1 MGHRA and CDR2 YSYEKL. This CDR3 is built from 15 residues. The DNA of the CDR3 is TGCGCCAGCAGCCAGGGACCGACAGGGAATGAAAAACTGTTTTTT. This gives the protein CASSQGPTGNEKLFF.

This chain links TRBV5-4 with TRBJ1-5; D remains ambiguous. Germline assignment: CDR1 SGHNT and CDR2 YYREEE (reference sequence). Trimming removed 9 bases at V and 4 bases at J, with 14 bases between. The CDR3 contains 13 residues. The DNA of the CDR3 is TGTGCCACTTCTGAGGGAGGAAATCAGCCCCAGCATTTT. It encodes CATSEGGNQPQHF.